This T cell receptor beta chain was sequenced for a study of Ad26.COV2.S vaccination and SARS-CoV-2 variants. The study, taken as a whole, reports: Greater spike-specific TCR breadth was seen in vaccine recipients than in placebo recipients. Estimates derived from TCR breadth and depth analyses may have underestimated total T cell responses.

Sequencing was performed with immunoSEQ multiplex PCR; in TCRdb, only in-frame clones are kept and a portion is missing. The profile shows hundreds of thousands of clones, about 87% of them singletons. As for treatment: around 19 received Ad26.COV2.S at low or high dose, single or two shots; several received placebo; per-sample allocation not given. Samples were taken on day 63 after the first vaccine or placebo injection. The germline V gene encodes CDR1 KGHDR and CDR2 SFDVKD. This CDR3 region has 15 residues. With 3 bases clipped from V and 8 bases from J, the junction kept 6 bases outside the gene matches. In regard to this clone: The antigen is unknown.

This TCR derives from a person aged 18-65 years who received the Ad26.COV2.S COVID-19 vaccine or a placebo. The sample was peripheral blood, taken in a trial of Ad26.COV2.S vaccine versus placebo. The chain combines TRBV24-1 with TRBJ2-2; 9 bases align to TRBD1. The CDR3 DNA follows: TGTGCCACCAGTGATACCGGGACAGGGACAGGGGAGCTGTTTTTT. Its protein is CATSDTGTGTGELFF.